This TCR beta chain was recovered during a study of CD8+CD57+ T cells in acquired aplastic anemia. Across the whole study: Healthy donors averaged about 10 million reads for CD4+ cells. Whole-study findings and limits: CD8+ Simpson's diversity showed no significant patient-control difference. Patients and controls were found to share twenty-nine CD8+ CDR3 sequences.

The germline V gene has CDR1 SGHTA and CDR2 FQGNSA. Losses at the gene ends were 7 bases for V and 3 bases for J; bases not matched to a gene: 9. The CDR3 length is 14 residues. Profiles of TCR beta VDJ and CDR3 were generated from a genomic DNA template. TCRdb processed the reads anew with MiXCR; each CDR3 protein has one entry. Of roughly 160,000 distinct CDR3 sequences listed, 55% to 80% are singletons. As to this clonotype: Its antigen is unidentified.

This receptor was obtained from a human donor in good health. The genes are TRBV7-2 and TRBJ2-7, with TRBD1 matching over 7 bases. The sequencing sample was made of sorted CD4+, CD8+, or CD8+CD57+ T cells (not recorded which) from PBMCs. The CDR3: CASKSGTELYEQYF. For the CDR3, the DNA is TGTGCCAGCAAGTCCGGGACAGAACTCTACGAGCAGTACTTC.